This TCR beta chain was obtained from a study of blood T cell repertoires in COVID-19. Germline assignment: CDR1 SGHAT and CDR2 FQNNGV. This CDR3 region has 16 residues. J was trimmed by 2 bases and V by 5 bases; bases with no gene match: 6. Libraries were prepared by immunoSEQ multiplex PCR; TCRdb keeps only in-frame clonotypes and omits some of them. Seen here are 120,000 to 150,000 clones, 88% observed once, and the top ten hold about 2%. Sequenced input: peripheral blood. The TCR originated in a human donor in a cohort sampled during active COVID-19. This rearrangement joins TRBV11-2 to TRBJ2-1; 10 nucleotides agree with TRBD1. The CDR3 nucleotides read TGTGCCAGCAGCCCACCCGGGACAGGGGCCTACAATGAGCAGTTCTTC. Translating gives CASSPPGTGAYNEQFF.